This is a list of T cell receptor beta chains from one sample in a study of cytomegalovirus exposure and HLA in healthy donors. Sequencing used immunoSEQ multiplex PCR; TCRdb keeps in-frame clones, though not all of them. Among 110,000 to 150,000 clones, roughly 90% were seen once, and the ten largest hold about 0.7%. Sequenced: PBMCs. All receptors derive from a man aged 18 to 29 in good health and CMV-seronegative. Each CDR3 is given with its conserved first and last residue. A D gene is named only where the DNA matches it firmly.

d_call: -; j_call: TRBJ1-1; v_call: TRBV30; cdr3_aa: CAWGPRRGNTEAFF
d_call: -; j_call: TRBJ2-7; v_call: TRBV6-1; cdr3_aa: CASRDTGNSYEQYF
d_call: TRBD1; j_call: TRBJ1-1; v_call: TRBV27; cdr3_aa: CASSFRGGNTEAFF
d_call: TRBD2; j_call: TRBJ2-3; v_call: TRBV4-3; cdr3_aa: CASSQDVGLAGATDTQYF
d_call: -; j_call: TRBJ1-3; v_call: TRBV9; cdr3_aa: CASSPRTDGSGNTIYF
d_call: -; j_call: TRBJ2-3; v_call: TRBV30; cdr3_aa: CAWSQGTRGTDTQYF
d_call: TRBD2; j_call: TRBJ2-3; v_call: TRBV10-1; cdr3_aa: CASRGLAGPSTDTQYF
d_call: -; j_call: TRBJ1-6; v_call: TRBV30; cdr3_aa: CAWSSGSPLHF
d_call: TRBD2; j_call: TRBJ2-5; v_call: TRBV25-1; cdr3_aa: CASSGGLAALGTQYF
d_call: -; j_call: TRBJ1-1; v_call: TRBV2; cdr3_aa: CASSPQGNTEAFF
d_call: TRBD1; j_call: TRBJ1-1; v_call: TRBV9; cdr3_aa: CASSALDRALSMNTEAFF
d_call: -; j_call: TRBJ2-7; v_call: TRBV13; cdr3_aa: CASSLGLPGMHYEQYF
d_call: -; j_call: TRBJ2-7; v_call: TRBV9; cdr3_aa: CASSVDLGPSYEQYF
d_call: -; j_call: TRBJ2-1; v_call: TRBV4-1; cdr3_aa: CASSQRTILGLDNEQFF
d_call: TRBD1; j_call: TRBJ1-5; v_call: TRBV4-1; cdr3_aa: CASSQDGLDRGQSSNQPQHF
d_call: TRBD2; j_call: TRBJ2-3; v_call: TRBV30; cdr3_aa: CAWTLAGAFTDTQYF
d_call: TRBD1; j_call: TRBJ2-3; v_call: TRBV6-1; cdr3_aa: CASHRQGMTTDTQYF
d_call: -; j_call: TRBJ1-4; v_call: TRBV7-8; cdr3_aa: CASSLVGGQSREKLFF
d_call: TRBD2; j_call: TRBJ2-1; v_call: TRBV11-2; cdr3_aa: CASSFPASGRLAGFF
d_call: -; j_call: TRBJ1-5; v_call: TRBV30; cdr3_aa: CAWSVRGRVNQPQHF
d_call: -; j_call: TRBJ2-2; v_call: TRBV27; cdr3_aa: CASSRNPRVTGELFF
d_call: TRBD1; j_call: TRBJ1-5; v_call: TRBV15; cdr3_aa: CATSRVGGSNQPQHF
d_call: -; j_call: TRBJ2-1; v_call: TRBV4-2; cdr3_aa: CASSQGSGAYNEQFF
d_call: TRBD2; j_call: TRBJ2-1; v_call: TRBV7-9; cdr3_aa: CASSMYALSGGDNEQFF
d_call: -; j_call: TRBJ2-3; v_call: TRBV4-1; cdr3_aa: CASSQVFISSTDTQYF
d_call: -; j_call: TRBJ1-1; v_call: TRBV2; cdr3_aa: CASRGVRGNTEAFF
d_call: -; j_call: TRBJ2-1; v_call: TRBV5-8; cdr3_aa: CASSLGQASDNEQFF
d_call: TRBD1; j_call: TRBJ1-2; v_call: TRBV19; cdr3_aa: CASSIQGTGGGYTF
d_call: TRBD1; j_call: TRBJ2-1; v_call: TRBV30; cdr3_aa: CAWSVNRGNYNEQFF
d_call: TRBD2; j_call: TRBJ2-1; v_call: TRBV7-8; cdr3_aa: CASSLAELAGSYEQFF
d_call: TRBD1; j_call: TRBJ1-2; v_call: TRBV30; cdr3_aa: CAWSVLHPGTAKRYYGYTF
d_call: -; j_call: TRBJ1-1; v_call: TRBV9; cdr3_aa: CASSPIVEGTEAFF
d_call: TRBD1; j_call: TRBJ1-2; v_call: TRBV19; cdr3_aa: CASSIAGQGANYGYTF
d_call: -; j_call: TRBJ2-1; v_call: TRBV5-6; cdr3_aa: CASSLSGEQFF
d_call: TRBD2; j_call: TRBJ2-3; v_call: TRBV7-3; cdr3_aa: CASSLTSGDTQYF
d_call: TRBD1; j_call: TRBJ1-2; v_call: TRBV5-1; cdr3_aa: CASSPPLTGGEGYTF
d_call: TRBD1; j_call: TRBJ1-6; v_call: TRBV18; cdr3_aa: CASSYMDRGSPLHF
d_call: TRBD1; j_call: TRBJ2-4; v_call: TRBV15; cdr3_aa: CATRGFRDRGIGNIQYF
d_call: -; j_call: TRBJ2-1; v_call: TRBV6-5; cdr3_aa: CASSSPPYSPLFF
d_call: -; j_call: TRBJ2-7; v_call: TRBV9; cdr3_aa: CASSVGYGSSYEQYF